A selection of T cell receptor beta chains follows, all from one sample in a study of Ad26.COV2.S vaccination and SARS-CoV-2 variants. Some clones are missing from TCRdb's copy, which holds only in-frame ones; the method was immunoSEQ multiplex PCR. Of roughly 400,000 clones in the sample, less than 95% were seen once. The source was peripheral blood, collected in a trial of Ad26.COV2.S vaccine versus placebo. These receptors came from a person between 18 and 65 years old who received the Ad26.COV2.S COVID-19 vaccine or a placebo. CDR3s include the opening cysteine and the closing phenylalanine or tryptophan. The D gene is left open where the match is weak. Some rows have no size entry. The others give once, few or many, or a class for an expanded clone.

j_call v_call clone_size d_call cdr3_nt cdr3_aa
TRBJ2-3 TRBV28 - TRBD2 TGTGCCAGAGGACTAGCGGGAGCAGATACGCAGTATTTT CARGLAGADTQYF
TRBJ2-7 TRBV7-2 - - TGTGCCAGCAGCTTAGTGGGGGCGCATTCCGAGCAGTACTTC CASSLVGAHSEQYF
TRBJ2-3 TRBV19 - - TGTGCCAGTAGTAAACTCGCAGCAGGGGCCGGGACAGATACGCAGTATTTT CASSKLAAGAGTDTQYF
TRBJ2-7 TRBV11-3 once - TGTGCCAGCAGCTTAGGTGGGCTCAACGAGCAGTACTTC CASSLGGLNEQYF
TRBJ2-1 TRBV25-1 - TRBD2 TGTGCCAGCGGCTCTAGCGGGGCAACCTACAATGAGCAGTTCTTC CASGSSGATYNEQFF
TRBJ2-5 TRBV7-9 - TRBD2 TGTGCCAGCAGCCCCACTCGGGGGGTCCTGGGGACCCAGTACTTC CASSPTRGVLGTQYF
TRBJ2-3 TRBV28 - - TGTGCCAGCAGGGAGCGAGGAGTCACAGATACGCAGTATTTT CASRERGVTDTQYF
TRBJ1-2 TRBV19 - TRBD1 TGTGCCAGTAGTATAGCGGCAGGGGGGTTCTACGGCTACACCTTC CASSIAAGGFYGYTF
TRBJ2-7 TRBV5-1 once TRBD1 TGCGCCAGCAGCTGGACCGGGACAGGGGAGTACTTC CASSWTGTGEYF
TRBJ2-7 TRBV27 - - TGTGCCAGCGTTTCCTACGAGCAGTACTTC CASVSYEQYF
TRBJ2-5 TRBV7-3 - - TGTGCCAGCAGCTTAAAGGGCCGGACGGAGACCCAGTACTTC CASSLKGRTETQYF
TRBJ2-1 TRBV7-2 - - TGTGCCAGCAGCCTAGGACTATCCCCTTACAATGAGCAGTTCTTC CASSLGLSPYNEQFF
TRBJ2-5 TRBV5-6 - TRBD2 TGTGCCAGCAGCCGACTAGCGGGAGGGCCCCAAGAGACCCAGTACTTC CASSRLAGGPQETQYF
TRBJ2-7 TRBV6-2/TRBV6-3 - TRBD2 TGTGCCAGCAGTTACACTAGCGGCTCCTACGAGCAGTACTTC CASSYTSGSYEQYF
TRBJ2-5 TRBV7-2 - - TGTGCCAGCAGCTTAGGGGGACGGAGGTACCAAGAGACCCAGTACTTC CASSLGGRRYQETQYF
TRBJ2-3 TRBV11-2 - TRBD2 TGTGCCAGCAGCTCCGGACTAGCGGGAGTCAGGGATACGCAGTATTTT CASSSGLAGVRDTQYF